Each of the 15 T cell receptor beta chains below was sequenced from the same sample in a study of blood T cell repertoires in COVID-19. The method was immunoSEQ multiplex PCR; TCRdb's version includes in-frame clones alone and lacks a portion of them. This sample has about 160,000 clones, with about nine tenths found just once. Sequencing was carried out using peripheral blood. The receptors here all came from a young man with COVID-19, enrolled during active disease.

The DNA of the CDR3 is TGTGCCAGCGGACAGGGCTCTGGAAACACCATATATTTT. Its translation is CASGQGSGNTIYF. This chain connects TRBV6-4 to TRBJ1-3, with TRBD1 matching over 8 bases. The CDR3 totals 13 residues. Germline CDR1 MRHNA, CDR2 SNTAGT. V gave up 8 bases and J gave up 0 bases; unmatched junction bases: 0.

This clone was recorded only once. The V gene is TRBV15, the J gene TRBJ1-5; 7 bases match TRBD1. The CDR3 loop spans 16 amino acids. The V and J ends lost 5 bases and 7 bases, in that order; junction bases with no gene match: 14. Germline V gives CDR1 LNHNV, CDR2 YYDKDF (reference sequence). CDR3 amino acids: CATSSGGSGRYQPQHF. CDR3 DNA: TGTGCCACCAGCTCAGGGGGATCGGGGAGGTACCAGCCCCAGCATTTT. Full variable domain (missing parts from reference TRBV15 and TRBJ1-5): DAMVIQNPRYQVTQFGKPVTLSCSQTLNHNVMYWYQQKSSQAPKLLFHYYDKDFNNEADTPDNFQSRRPNTSFCFLDIRSPGLGDTAMYLCATSSGGSGRYQPQHFGDGTRLSIL.

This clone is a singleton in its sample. The chain's CDR3 is CASSEPSGGRTNEQFF. The CDR3 nucleotides are TGTGCCAGCAGTGAACCTAGCGGGGGCCGTACCAATGAGCAGTTCTTC. J is TRBJ2-1 and V is TRBV25-1, with TRBD2 identical over 10 bases. The CDR3 is made up of 16 amino acids. Trimming at V came to 2 bases and at J to 6 bases, leaving 7 bases not matched to a gene. Germline CDR1 MGHDK, CDR2 SYGVNS.

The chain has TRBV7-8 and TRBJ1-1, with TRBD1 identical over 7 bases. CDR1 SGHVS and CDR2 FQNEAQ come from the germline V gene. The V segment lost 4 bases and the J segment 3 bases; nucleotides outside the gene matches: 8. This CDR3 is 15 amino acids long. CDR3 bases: TGTGCCAGCAGCTCAAGACGGGACAGCTACACTGAAGCTTTCTTT. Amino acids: CASSSRRDSYTEAFF.

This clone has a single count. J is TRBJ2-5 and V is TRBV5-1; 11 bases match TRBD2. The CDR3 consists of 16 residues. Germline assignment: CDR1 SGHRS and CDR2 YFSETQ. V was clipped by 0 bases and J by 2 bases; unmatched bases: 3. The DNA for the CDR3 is TGCGCCAGCAGCTTGGCGGCTAGCGGGGGGCAAGAGACCCAGTACTTC. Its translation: CASSLAASGGQETQYF.

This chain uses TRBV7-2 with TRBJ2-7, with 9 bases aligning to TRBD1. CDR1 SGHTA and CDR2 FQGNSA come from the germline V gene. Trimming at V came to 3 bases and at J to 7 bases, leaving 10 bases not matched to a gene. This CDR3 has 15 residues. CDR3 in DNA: TGTGCCAGCAGCTTCGACCGGGACAGGGTTGGAGAGCAGTACTTC. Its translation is CASSFDRDRVGEQYF.

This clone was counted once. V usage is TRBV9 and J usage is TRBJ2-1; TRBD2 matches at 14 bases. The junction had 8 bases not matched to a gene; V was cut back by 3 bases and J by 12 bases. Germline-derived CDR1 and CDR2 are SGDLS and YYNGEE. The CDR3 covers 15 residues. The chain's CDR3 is CASSDRLAGGPRQFF. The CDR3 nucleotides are TGTGCCAGCAGCGACCGACTAGCGGGGGGGCCAAGGCAGTTCTTC.

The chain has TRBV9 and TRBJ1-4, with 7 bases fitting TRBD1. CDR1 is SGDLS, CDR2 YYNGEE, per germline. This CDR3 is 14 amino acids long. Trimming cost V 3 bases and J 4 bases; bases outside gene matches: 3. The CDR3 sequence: CASSGGDSNEKLFF. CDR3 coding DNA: TGTGCCAGCAGCGGGGGGGACAGTAATGAAAAACTGTTTTTT.

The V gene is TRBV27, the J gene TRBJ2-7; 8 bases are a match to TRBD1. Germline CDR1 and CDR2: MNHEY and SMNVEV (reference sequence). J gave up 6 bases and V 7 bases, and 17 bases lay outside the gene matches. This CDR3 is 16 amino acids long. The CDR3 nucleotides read TGTGCCAGCACCGAATCCCCGGGACAGGTAGAATCCGAGCAGTACTTC. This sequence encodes CASTESPGQVESEQYF.

The DNA of the CDR3 is TGTGCCAGTAAGAGAATCCAGGGTTCAGATAACTATGGCTACACCTTC. It translates to CASKRIQGSDNYGYTF. The V gene is TRBV19, the J gene TRBJ1-2; weak D call: TRBD1 (5 bases). Trimming left V 7 bases short and J 1 base short, with 19 bases between. This CDR3 is built from 16 residues. Germline loops: CDR1 LNHDA, CDR2 SQIVND (reference sequence).

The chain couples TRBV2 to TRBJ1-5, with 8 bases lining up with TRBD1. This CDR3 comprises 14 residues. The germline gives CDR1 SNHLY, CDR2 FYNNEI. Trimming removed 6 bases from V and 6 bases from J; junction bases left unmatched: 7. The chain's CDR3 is CASRFQGAGQPQHF. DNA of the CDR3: TGTGCCAGCAGGTTTCAGGGGGCTGGTCAGCCCCAGCATTTT.

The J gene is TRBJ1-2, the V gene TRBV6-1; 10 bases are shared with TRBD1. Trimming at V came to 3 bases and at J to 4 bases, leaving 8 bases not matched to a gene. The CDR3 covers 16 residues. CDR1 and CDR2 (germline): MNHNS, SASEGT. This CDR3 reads CASSDLGTGVIYGYTF. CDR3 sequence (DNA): TGTGCCAGCAGTGATTTGGGGACAGGGGTAATCTATGGCTACACCTTC.

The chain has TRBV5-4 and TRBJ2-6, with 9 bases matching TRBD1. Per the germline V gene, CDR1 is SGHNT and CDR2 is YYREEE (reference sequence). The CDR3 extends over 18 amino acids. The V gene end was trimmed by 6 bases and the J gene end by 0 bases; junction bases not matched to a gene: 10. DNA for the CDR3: TGTGCCAGCAACCAAGACAGGGGGAGGTTCTCTGGGGCCAACGTCCTGACTTTC. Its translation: CASNQDRGRFSGANVLTF.

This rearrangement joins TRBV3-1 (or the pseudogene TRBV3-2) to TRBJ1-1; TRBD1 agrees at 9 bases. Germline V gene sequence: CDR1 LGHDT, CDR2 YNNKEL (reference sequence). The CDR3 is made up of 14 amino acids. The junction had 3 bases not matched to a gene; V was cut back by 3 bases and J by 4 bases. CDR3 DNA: TGTGCCAGCAGCCACCGGGACAGGGTCACTGAAGCTTTCTTT. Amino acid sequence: CASSHRDRVTEAFF.

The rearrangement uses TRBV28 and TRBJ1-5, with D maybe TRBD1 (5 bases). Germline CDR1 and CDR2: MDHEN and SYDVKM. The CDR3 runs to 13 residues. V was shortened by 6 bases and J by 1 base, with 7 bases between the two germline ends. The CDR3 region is CASRAGSNQPQHF. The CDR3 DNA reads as TGTGCCAGCAGGGCAGGGAGCAATCAGCCCCAGCATTTT. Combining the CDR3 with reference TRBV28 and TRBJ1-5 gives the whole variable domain DVKVTQSSRYLVKRTGEKVFLECVQDMDHENMFWYRQDPGLGLRLIYFSYDVKMKEKGDIPEGYSVSREKKERFSLILESASTNQTSMYLCASRAGSNQPQHFGDGTRLSIL.